This T cell receptor (beta chain) was sequenced during a study of cytomegalovirus exposure and HLA in healthy donors. Broader study findings: Several top significant clusters appeared, in a later analysis, to be linked to common viral pathogens.

This clone was found a few times. What it binds is unknown. PCR used 60 Vbeta primers and 13 Jbeta primers. Libraries were prepared by immunoSEQ multiplex PCR; TCRdb keeps only in-frame clonotypes and omits some of them. The profile shows about 110,000 clones, 65% to 85% of them singletons. Looked up from germline, CDR1 is SGHTA and CDR2 is FQGTGA. V lost 6 bases, J lost 5 bases, and 14 bases lay in between. This CDR3 spans 13 amino acids. This TCR was sampled from a young woman in good health and CMV-seropositive. The chain recombines TRBV7-3 with TRBJ2-7; D possibly corresponds to TRBD2 (6 bases). The sequenced material came from PBMCs. For the CDR3, the DNA is TGTGCCAGCAGTTTCGGGGGTTCGGACGAGCAGTACTTC. Translated: CASSFGGSDEQYF.